The T cell receptor beta chain described here comes from a study of CD8+ T cells in alopecia areata. The CDR3 sequence is 12 residues long. Germline CDR1 reads SGHVT; CDR2 reads SQSDAQ. Trimming stripped 5 bases from V and 2 bases from J, with 4 bases between. It was cDNA, reverse transcribed from extracted RNA, that served as the sequencing template. Profiled with immunoSEQ multiplex PCR; TCRdb holds only in-frame clones, not every one. The sample yields about 120,000 clones, more than 30% seen once. This clonotype was obtained from a human donor with alopecia areata. The material sequenced was CD4+ T cells sorted from blood. The rearrangement links TRBV7-4 to TRBJ1-5, with D hard to call. In DNA form, the CDR3 reads TGTGCCAGCAGCCTATGCAATCAGCCCCAGCATTTT. Amino acids: CASSLCNQPQHF.